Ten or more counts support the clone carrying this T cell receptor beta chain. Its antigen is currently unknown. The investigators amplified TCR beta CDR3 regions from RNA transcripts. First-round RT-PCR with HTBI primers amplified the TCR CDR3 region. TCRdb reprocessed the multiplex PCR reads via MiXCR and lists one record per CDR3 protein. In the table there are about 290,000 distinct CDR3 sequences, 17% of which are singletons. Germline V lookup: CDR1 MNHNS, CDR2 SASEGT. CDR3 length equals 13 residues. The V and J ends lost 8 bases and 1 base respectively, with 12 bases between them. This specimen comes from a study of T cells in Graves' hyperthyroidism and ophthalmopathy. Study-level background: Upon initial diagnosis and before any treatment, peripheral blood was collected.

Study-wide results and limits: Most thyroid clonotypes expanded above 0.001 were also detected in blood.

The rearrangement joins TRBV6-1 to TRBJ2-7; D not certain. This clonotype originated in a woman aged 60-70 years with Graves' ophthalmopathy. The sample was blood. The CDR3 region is CASLRLGSYEQYF. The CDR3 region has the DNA TGTGCCAGCCTCCGACTGGGATCCTACGAGCAGTACTTC.